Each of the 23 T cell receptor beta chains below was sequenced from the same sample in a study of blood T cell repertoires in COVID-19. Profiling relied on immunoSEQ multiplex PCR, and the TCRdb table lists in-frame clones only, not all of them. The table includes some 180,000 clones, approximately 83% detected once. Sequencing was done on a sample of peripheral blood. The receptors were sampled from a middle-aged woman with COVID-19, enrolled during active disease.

The CDR3 reads CLVLSSGSSGNEQFF. In nucleotides, the CDR3 is TGCCTTGTCTTATCTAGCGGGAGCTCGGGGAATGAGCAGTTCTTC. J is TRBJ2-1 and V is TRBV29-1; 10 bases map to TRBD2. The CDR3 length is 15 residues. Germline V gene sequence: CDR1 SQVTM, CDR2 ANQGSEA.

The CDR3 spells CASSGTGVNEQYF. DNA for the CDR3: TGTGCCAGCTCCGGGACAGGGGTCAACGAGCAGTACTTC. The chain joins TRBV28 to TRBJ2-7, with 10 bases that match TRBD1. This CDR3 comprises 13 residues. Germline trimming cut 8 bases from V and 5 bases from J; bases unmatched to any gene: 6. Germline loops: CDR1 MDHEN, CDR2 SYDVKM.

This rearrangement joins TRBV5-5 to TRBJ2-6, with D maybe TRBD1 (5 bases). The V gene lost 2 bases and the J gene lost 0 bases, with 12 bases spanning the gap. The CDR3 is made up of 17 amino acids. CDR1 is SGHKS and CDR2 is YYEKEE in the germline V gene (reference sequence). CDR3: CASSFRTGPSGANVLTF. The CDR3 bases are TGTGCCAGCAGCTTCCGCACAGGCCCCTCTGGGGCCAACGTCCTGACTTTC.

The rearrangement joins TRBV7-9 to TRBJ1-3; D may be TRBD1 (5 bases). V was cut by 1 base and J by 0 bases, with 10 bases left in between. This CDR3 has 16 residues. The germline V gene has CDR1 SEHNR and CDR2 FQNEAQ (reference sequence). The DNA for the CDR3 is TGTGCCAGCAGCTTAGGGGGCAGGGCCTCTGGAAACACCATATATTTT. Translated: CASSLGGRASGNTIYF.

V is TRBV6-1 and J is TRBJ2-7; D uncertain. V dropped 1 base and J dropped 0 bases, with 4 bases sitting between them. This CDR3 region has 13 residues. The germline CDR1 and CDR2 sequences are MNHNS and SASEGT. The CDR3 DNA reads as TGTGCCAGCAGTGAAGACTACTCCTACGAGCAGTACTTC. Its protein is CASSEDYSYEQYF.

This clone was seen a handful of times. CDR3 residues: CSQLIAGNIQYF. Here the CDR3 DNA reads TGCAGCCAACTTATAGCGGGAAACATTCAGTACTTC. The chain uses TRBV29-1 and TRBJ2-4; 7 nucleotides align to TRBD2. In germline, CDR1 is SQVTM, CDR2 ANQGSEA. The ends lost 8 bases at V and 6 bases at J; junction bases unmatched: 7. This CDR3 is built from 12 residues.

CDR3 loop: CASKGINYGYTF. The DNA for the CDR3 is TGTGCCAGCAAGGGGATTAACTATGGCTACACCTTC. The chain couples TRBV27 to TRBJ1-2, with D possibly matching TRBD1 (5 bases). CDR3 length: 12 residues. CDR1 MNHEY and CDR2 SMNVEV come from the germline V gene (reference sequence). V lost 7 bases and J lost 1, with 7 bases in between.

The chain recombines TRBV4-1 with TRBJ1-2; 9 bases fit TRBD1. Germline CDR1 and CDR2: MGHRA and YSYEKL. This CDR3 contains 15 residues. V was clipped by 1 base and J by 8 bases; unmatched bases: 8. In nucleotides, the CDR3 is TGCGCCAGCAGCCAAGTACGGGACAGGGTTAACGGCTACACCTTC. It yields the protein CASSQVRDRVNGYTF.

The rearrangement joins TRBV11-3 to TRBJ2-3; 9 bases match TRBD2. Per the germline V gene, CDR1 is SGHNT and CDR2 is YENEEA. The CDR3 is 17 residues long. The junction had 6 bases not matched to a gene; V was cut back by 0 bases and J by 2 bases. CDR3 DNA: TGTGCCAGCAGCTTAGAGTGGCGGGGGGGGAACACAGATACGCAGTATTTT. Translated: CASSLEWRGGNTDTQYF.

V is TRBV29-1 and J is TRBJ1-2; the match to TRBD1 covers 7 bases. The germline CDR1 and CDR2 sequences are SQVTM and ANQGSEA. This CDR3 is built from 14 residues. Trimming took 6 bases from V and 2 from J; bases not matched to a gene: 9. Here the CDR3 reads CSVYRQGRNYGYTF. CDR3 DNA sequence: TGCAGCGTCTACCGACAGGGTCGCAACTATGGCTACACCTTC.

The DNA for the CDR3 is TGCGCCAGCAGTGAGGACAGGGTAATTTCGGAGCAGTACTTC. Protein product: CASSEDRVISEQYF. The chain links TRBV10-1 to TRBJ2-7; 7 positions match TRBD1. Per the germline V gene, CDR1 is WNHNN and CDR2 is SYGVQD (reference sequence). There are 14 residues in the CDR3. Germline trimming cut 2 bases from V and 7 bases from J; bases unmatched to any gene: 8.

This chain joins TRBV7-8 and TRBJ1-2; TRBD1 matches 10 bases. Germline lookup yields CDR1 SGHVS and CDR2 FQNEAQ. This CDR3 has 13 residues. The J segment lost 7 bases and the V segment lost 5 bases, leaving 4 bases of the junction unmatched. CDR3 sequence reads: CASSTGQGPGYTF. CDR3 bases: TGTGCCAGCAGCACGGGACAGGGGCCTGGCTACACCTTC. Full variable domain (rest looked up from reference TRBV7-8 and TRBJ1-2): GAGVSQSPRYKVAKRGQDVALRCDPISGHVSLFWYQQALGQGPEFLTYFQNEAQLDKSGLPSDRFFAERPEGSVSTLKIQRTQQEDSAVYLCASSTGQGPGYTFGSGTRLTVV.

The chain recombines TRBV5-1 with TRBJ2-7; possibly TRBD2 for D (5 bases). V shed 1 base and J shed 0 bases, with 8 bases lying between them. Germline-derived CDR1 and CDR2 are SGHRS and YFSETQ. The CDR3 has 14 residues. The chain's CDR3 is CASSLRENSYEQYF. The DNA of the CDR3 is TGCGCCAGCAGCTTGAGGGAGAACTCCTACGAGCAGTACTTC.

Written as DNA, the CDR3 is TGTGCCAGCAGCTTAGGGGTAGGACAGAACACTGAAGCTTTCTTT. It encodes CASSLGVGQNTEAFF. The J gene is TRBJ1-1, the V gene TRBV7-9; D is possibly TRBD1 (5 bases). The CDR3 is 15 amino acids. Trimming pared 1 base from V and 1 base from J, leaving 10 bases between. Looked up from germline, CDR1 is SEHNR and CDR2 is FQNEAQ (reference sequence).

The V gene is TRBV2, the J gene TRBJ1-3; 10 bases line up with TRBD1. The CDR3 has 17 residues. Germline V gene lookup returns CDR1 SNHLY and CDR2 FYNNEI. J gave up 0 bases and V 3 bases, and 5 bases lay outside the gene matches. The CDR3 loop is CASSDRDRGRSGNTIYF. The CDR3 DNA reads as TGTGCCAGCAGTGATCGGGACAGGGGCCGCTCTGGAAACACCATATATTTT.

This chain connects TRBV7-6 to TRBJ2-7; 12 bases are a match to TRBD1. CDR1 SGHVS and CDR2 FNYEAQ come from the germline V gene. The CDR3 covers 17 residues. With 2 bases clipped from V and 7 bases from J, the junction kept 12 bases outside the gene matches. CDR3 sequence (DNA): TGTGCCAGCAGCTTACTTTCCCCCCGGGACAGGGGGCTTGAGCAGTACTTC. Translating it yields CASSLLSPRDRGLEQYF.

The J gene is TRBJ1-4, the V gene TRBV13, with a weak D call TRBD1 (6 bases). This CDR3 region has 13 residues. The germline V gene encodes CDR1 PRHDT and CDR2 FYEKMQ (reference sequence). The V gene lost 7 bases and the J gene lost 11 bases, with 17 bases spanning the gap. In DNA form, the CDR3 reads TGTGCCAGCACACGAAACAGGGCGAGGAAACTGTTTTTT. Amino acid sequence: CASTRNRARKLFF.

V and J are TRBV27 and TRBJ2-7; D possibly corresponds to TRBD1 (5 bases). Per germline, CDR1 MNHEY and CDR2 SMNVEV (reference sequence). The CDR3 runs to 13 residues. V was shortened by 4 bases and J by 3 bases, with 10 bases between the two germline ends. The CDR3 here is CASSSTVLYEQYF. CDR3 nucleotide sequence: TGTGCCAGCAGTTCGACAGTTCTCTACGAGCAGTACTTC.

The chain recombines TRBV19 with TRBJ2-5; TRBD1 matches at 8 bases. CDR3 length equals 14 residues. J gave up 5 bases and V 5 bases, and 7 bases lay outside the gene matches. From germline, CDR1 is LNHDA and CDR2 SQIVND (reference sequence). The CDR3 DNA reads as TGTGCCAGTAGTCCAGGACAGGGAATGGAGACCCAGTACTTC. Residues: CASSPGQGMETQYF.

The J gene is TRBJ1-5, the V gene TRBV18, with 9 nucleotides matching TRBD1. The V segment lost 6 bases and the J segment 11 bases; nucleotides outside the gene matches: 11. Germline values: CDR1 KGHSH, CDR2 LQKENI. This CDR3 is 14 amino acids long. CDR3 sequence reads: CASSPGQGLGAQHF. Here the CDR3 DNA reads TGTGCCAGCTCCCCAGGACAGGGGCTGGGGGCCCAGCATTTT.

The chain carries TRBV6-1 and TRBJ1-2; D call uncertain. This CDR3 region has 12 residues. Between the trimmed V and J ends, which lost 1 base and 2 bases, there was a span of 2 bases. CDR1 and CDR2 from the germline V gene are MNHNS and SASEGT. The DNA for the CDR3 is TGTGCCAGCAGTGAAGTAAACTATGGCTACACCTTC. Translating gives CASSEVNYGYTF.

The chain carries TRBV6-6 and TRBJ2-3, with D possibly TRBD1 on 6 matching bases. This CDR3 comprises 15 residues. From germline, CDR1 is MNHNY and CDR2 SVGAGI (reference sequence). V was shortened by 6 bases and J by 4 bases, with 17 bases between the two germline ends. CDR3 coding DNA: TGTGCCAGCAGAGGACTCGGCGCAGGGGCAGATACGCAGTATTTT. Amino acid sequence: CASRGLGAGADTQYF.

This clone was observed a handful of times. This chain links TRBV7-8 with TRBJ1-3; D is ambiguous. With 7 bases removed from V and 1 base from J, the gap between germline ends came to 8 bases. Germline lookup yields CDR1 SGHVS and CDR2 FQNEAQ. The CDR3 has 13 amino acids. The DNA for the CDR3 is TGTGCCAGCATGGGCCTGTCTGGAAACACCATATATTTT. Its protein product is CASMGLSGNTIYF.